The rows below give T cell receptor beta chains drawn from one sample of a study of T cell responses to AZD1222 COVID-19 vaccine. The method was immunoSEQ multiplex PCR; TCRdb's version includes in-frame clones alone and lacks a portion of them. This table has around 190,000 clones, under 95% appearing once. The specimen was peripheral blood, collected 28 days after the second AZD1222 dose. The receptor source for this set is an adult who received the AZD1222 COVID-19 vaccine. Both conserved end residues are part of each CDR3. The D gene is left open where the match is weak. Only part of the rows carry a size: once, few, many, or a class if the clone is expanded.

v_call	clone_size	j_call	d_call	cdr3_aa	cdr3_nt
TRBV28	.	TRBJ1-4	TRBD1	CASREDRVSEKLFF	TGTGCCAGCAGGGAAGACAGGGTGAGCGAAAAACTGTTTTTT
TRBV4-1	.	TRBJ2-7	.	CASSPALGGAFGSYEQYF	TGCGCCAGCAGCCCGGCCTTAGGGGGGGCTTTTGGATCCTACGAGCAGTACTTC
TRBV2	.	TRBJ2-1	.	CASNPSSSYNEQFF	TGTGCCAGCAACCCCTCTAGCTCCTACAATGAGCAGTTCTTC
TRBV5-5	.	TRBJ1-6	TRBD1	CASSNGQGGNSPLHF	TGTGCCAGCAGCAACGGACAGGGGGGTAATTCACCCCTCCACTTT
TRBV29-1	.	TRBJ2-5	TRBD1	CSVEGTGPGETQYF	TGCAGCGTTGAAGGGACAGGGCCAGGAGAGACTCAGTACTTC
TRBV2	.	TRBJ2-7	.	CASSESVEQYF	TGTGCCAGCAGCGAGTCGGTCGAGCAGTACTTC
TRBV6-5	once	TRBJ2-6	.	CASSPATGANVLTF	TGTGCCAGCAGCCCAGCGACCGGGGCCAACGTCCTGACTTTC
TRBV3-1/TRBV3-2	.	TRBJ2-1	.	CASSHEGISSYNEQFF	TGTGCCAGCAGCCATGAAGGAATCAGCTCCTACAATGAGCAGTTCTTC
TRBV30	.	TRBJ2-1	TRBD2	CAWRDASGAYNEQFF	TGTGCCTGGAGGGACGCTAGCGGGGCCTACAATGAGCAGTTCTTC
TRBV6-5	.	TRBJ1-2	.	CASRSLQGSNYGYTF	TGTGCCAGCAGAAGTTTACAGGGTTCAAACTATGGCTACACCTTC
TRBV27	.	TRBJ2-1	.	CASTYSGNNEQFF	TGTGCCAGCACATATAGCGGTAACAATGAGCAGTTCTTC
TRBV4-1	.	TRBJ2-1	TRBD2	CASSRIAGAGYNEQFF	TGCGCCAGCAGCCGAATAGCGGGGGCCGGTTACAATGAGCAGTTCTTC
TRBV27	.	TRBJ2-7	.	CASSFRGSYEQYF	TGTGCCAGCAGTTTCAGGGGATCCTACGAGCAGTACTTC
TRBV15	.	TRBJ2-6	.	CATSRRQGANVLTF	TGTGCCACCAGCAGACGACAGGGGGCCAACGTCCTGACTTTC
TRBV18	.	TRBJ1-1	.	CATSLNVGRTEAFF	TGTGCCACCTCCCTTAACGTGGGACGGACTGAAGCTTTCTTT
TRBV27	.	TRBJ2-7	.	CASSDHYEQYF	TGTGCCAGCAGTGACCACTACGAGCAGTACTTC
TRBV6-2/TRBV6-3	.	TRBJ1-5	TRBD1	CASSADRGARYSNQPQHF	TGTGCCAGCAGCGCCGACAGGGGGGCCCGCTATAGCAATCAGCCCCAGCATTTT
TRBV7-3	.	TRBJ1-3	.	CASSNPSGNTIYF	TGTGCCAGCAGCAACCCCTCTGGAAACACCATATATTTT
TRBV30	.	TRBJ2-4	.	CAWVPAGTLNIQYF	TGTGCCTGGGTCCCTGCCGGGACGTTAAACATTCAGTACTTC
TRBV6-5	.	TRBJ2-2	.	CASSGNVAGELFF	TGTGCCAGCAGCGGGAATGTCGCCGGGGAGCTGTTTTTT
TRBV7-8	once	TRBJ2-7	.	CASSPSGTYEQYF	TGTGCCAGCAGCCCCAGCGGTACCTACGAGCAGTACTTC
TRBV11-2	once	TRBJ1-2	TRBD1	CASSIGTGGYGYTF	TGTGCCAGCAGCATCGGGACAGGGGGCTATGGCTACACCTTC
TRBV20-1	.	TRBJ2-7	.	CSASGREQYF	TGCAGTGCTAGTGGACGCGAGCAGTACTTC
TRBV10-3	.	TRBJ1-5	TRBD1	CAISEAGGVVNQPQHF	TGTGCCATCAGTGAGGCAGGGGGAGTCGTCAATCAGCCCCAGCATTTT
TRBV5-1	.	TRBJ1-1	.	CASSLVGPEVTEAFF	TGCGCCAGCAGCTTGGTAGGACCTGAAGTCACTGAAGCTTTCTTT
TRBV2	.	TRBJ2-3	TRBD2	CASSDRTSGGTDTQYF	TGTGCCAGCAGCGACAGGACTAGCGGGGGCACAGATACGCAGTATTTT
TRBV11-2	.	TRBJ2-3	.	CASSLAPTDTQYF	TGTGCCAGCAGCTTAGCCCCGACAGATACGCAGTATTTT
TRBV7-2	.	TRBJ1-1	TRBD1	CASSLTGTANTEAFF	TGTGCCAGCAGCCTTACTGGGACAGCGAACACTGAAGCTTTCTTT
TRBV7-9	.	TRBJ1-5	TRBD1	CASSPGGFQPQHF	TGTGCCAGCAGCCCAGGGGGCTTTCAGCCCCAGCATTTT
TRBV5-5	.	TRBJ2-3	TRBD1	CASSYTGVGTDTQYF	TGTGCCAGCAGCTACACAGGGGTCGGCACAGATACGCAGTATTTT
TRBV7-9	once	TRBJ2-7	TRBD1	CASSSPGQGYEQYF	TGTGCCAGCAGCTCTCCGGGACAGGGATACGAGCAGTACTTC
TRBV5-1	.	TRBJ1-1	TRBD1	CASSLVVFQGANTEAFF	TGCGCCAGCAGCTTGGTTGTTTTCCAGGGGGCCAACACTGAAGCTTTCTTT
TRBV7-3	once	TRBJ2-5	.	CASSLFGAAQETQYF	TGTGCCAGCAGCTTATTCGGGGCAGCACAAGAGACCCAGTACTTC
TRBV9	.	TRBJ1-6	.	CASSVSPSSYNSPLHF	TGTGCCAGCAGCGTAAGTCCCAGCTCCTATAATTCACCCCTCCACTTT
TRBV25-1	.	TRBJ1-5	TRBD1	CASSGQKDRVGQPQHF	TGTGCCAGCAGTGGACAAAAGGACAGGGTGGGTCAGCCCCAGCATTTT
TRBV5-4	.	TRBJ2-7	.	CASSATGLSYEQYF	TGTGCCAGCAGCGCCACGGGACTCTCCTACGAGCAGTACTTC
TRBV3-1/TRBV3-2	.	TRBJ1-6	.	CASSLGADNSPLHF	TGTGCCAGCAGCCTCGGCGCGGATAATTCACCCCTCCACTTT
TRBV18	.	TRBJ1-1	.	CASSPQGLNTEAFF	TGTGCCAGCTCACCACAGGGGTTGAACACTGAAGCTTTCTTT
TRBV6-2/TRBV6-3	.	TRBJ2-5	TRBD2	CASSYSRLAGGPAETQYF	TGTGCCAGCAGTTACTCGCGGCTAGCGGGGGGGCCGGCCGAGACCCAGTACTTC
TRBV2	.	TRBJ2-1	TRBD1	CASHQAGGNEQFF	TGTGCCAGCCACCAGGCAGGGGGCAATGAGCAGTTCTTC
TRBV28	.	TRBJ1-1	.	CASSPGRVEVFF	TGTGCCAGCAGCCCCGGGAGGGTAGAGGTTTTCTTT
TRBV28	once	TRBJ1-2	TRBD1	CASSLRQGVQGYTF	TGTGCCAGCAGTTTAAGACAGGGGGTTCAGGGCTACACCTTC
TRBV7-9	.	TRBJ2-1	TRBD1	CASSFTRGLKDNEQFF	TGTGCCAGCAGCTTTACCAGGGGGCTGAAGGACAATGAGCAGTTCTTC
TRBV14	.	TRBJ1-3	TRBD1	CASSQQQGLDTIYF	TGTGCCAGCAGCCAACAACAGGGGTTGGACACCATATATTTT
TRBV10-3	.	TRBJ2-1	TRBD2	CANALAGSGEQFF	TGTGCCAACGCGCTAGCGGGGTCAGGTGAGCAGTTCTTC
TRBV10-3	.	TRBJ1-6	.	CAIRRGSPNSPLHF	TGTGCCATCAGGCGGGGTTCGCCTAATTCACCCCTCCACTTT
TRBV3-1/TRBV3-2	.	TRBJ2-3	TRBD2	CASSQESSAGGIYF	TGTGCCAGCAGCCAAGAGAGCTCTGCGGGAGGGATATATTTT
TRBV6-2/TRBV6-3	.	TRBJ1-1	.	CASSYSVPQNTEAFF	TGTGCCAGCAGTTACTCCGTACCGCAGAACACTGAAGCTTTCTTT
TRBV19	.	TRBJ1-6	TRBD1	CASSMGTGGDSPLHF	TGTGCCAGTAGCATGGGGACAGGGGGTGATTCACCCCTCCACTTT
TRBV6-5	.	TRBJ1-1	.	CASSYDTANTEAFF	TGTGCCAGCAGTTACGATACAGCGAACACTGAAGCTTTCTTT
TRBV2	.	TRBJ2-7	TRBD2	CASTRTRSGPYEQYF	TGTGCCAGCACCCGGACTAGATCCGGACCCTACGAGCAGTACTTC
TRBV6-5	.	TRBJ2-3	.	CASSYHAGLAADTQYF	TGTGCCAGCAGTTACCATGCGGGACTGGCGGCAGATACGCAGTATTTT
TRBV7-9	.	TRBJ2-3	.	CASSLVGGGQGMDTQYF	TGTGCCAGCAGCTTAGTCGGGGGTGGGCAGGGGATGGATACGCAGTATTTT
TRBV29-1	.	TRBJ1-6	.	CSVGSDNSPLHF	TGCAGCGTTGGGTCTGATAATTCACCCCTCCACTTT
TRBV29-1	.	TRBJ2-7	TRBD1	CSVAGTGSYEQYF	TGCAGCGTAGCCGGGACAGGGTCATACGAGCAGTACTTC
TRBV5-1	.	TRBJ1-4	.	CASSLELGSGNEKLFF	TGCGCCAGCAGCTTGGAATTAGGGAGTGGGAATGAAAAACTGTTTTTT
TRBV2	.	TRBJ2-6	.	CASSQLAPGANVLTF	TGTGCCAGCAGTCAACTAGCTCCCGGGGCCAACGTCCTGACTTTC
TRBV4-1	.	TRBJ1-5	.	CASSQSTGSSNQPQHF	TGCGCCAGCAGCCAATCTACCGGGTCGTCCAATCAGCCCCAGCATTTT